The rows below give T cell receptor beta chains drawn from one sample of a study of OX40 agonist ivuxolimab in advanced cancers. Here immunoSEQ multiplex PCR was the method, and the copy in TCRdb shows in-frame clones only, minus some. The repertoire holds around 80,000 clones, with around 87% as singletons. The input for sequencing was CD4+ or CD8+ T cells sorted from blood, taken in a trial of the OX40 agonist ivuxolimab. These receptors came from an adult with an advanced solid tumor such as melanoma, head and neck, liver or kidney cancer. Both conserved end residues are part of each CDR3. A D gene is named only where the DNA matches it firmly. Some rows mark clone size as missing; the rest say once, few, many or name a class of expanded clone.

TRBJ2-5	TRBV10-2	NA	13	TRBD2	TGCGCCAGCAGTGGGGCTAGCGGGGAGACCCAGTACTTC	CASSGASGETQYF
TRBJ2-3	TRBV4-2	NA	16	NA	TGTGCCAGCAGCCGAGTGGAGGGGCCTAGCACAGATACGCAGTATTTT	CASSRVEGPSTDTQYF
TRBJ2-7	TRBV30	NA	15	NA	TGTGCCTGGAGTGTACACACGGGCGGGACCTACGAGCAGTACTTC	CAWSVHTGGTYEQYF
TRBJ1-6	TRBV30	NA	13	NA	TGTGCCTGGAGTCCCAGTATGTATTCACCCCTCCACTTT	CAWSPSMYSPLHF
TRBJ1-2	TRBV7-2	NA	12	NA	TGTGCCAGCAGCCGGGCGCAGGATGGCTACACCTTC	CASSRAQDGYTF
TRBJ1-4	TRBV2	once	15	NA	TGTGCCAGCAGTGGGGGGAGAGGGCTGGGTGAAAAACTGTTTTTT	CASSGGRGLGEKLFF
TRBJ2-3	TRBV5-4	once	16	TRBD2	TGTGCCAGCAGCCCACGACTAGCGGGGGTCACAGATACGCAGTATTTT	CASSPRLAGVTDTQYF
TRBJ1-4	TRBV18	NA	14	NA	TGTGCCAGCTCACCACAGGGAGAGGGTGGAAAACTGTTTTTT	CASSPQGEGGKLFF
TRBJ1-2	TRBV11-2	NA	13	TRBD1	TGTGCCAGCAGCCCCCGGACAGGGGGCGGCTACACCTTC	CASSPRTGGGYTF
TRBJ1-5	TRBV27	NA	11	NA	TGTGCCAGCAGGGACAATCAGCCCCAGCATTTT	CASRDNQPQHF
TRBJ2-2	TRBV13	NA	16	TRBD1	TGTGCCAGCAGCTTAGTTCGTCAGGGGGACACCGGGGAGCTGTTTTTT	CASSLVRQGDTGELFF
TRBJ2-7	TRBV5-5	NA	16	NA	TGTGCCAGCAGCTTGGATGCAGGGTGGGCATCCTACGAGCAGTACTTC	CASSLDAGWASYEQYF
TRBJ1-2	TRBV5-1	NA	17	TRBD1	TGCGCCAGCAGCTCTGGACAGGCGGAGCGGGCAAACTATGGCTACACCTTC	CASSSGQAERANYGYTF
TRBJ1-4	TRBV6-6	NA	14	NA	TGTGCCAGCATCAGGACACTGACTAATGAAAAACTGTTTTTT	CASIRTLTNEKLFF
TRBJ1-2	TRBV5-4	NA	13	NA	TGTGCCAGCAGAAAGACAACTAACTATGGCTACACCTTC	CASRKTTNYGYTF
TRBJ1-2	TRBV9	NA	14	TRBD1	TGTGCCAGCAGCGGACGACAGGGGTTTGGAGGCTACACCTTC	CASSGRQGFGGYTF
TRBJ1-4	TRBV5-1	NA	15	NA	TGCGCCAGCAGCTTGACAGTTGCAACTAATGAAAAACTGTTTTTT	CASSLTVATNEKLFF
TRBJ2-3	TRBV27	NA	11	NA	TGTGCCAGCAGTTCCACAGATACGCAGTATTTT	CASSSTDTQYF
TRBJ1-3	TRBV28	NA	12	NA	TGTGCCAGCAGTTCCTCCCTTGGGACCATATATTTT	CASSSSLGTIYF
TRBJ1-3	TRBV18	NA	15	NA	TGTGCCAGCTCACCACTTCCGGGCTCTGGAAACACCATATATTTT	CASSPLPGSGNTIYF
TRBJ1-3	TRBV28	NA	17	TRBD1	TGTGCCAGCAGTTTTTTAAACCAGCCGGGACAGGGGAACACCATATATTTT	CASSFLNQPGQGNTIYF
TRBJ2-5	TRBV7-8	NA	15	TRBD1	TGTGCCAGCAGCTCAGGACAGGGTCAGTTAGGGACCCAGTACTTC	CASSSGQGQLGTQYF
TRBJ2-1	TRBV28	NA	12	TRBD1	TGTGCCAGCAGAAGACAGGGTTATGAGCAGTTCTTC	CASRRQGYEQFF
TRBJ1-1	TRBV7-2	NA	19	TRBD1	TGTGCCAGCAGCCTTCGACCGGGACAGGGCGCTCGGGGGAGAACTGAAGCTTTCTTT	CASSLRPGQGARGRTEAFF
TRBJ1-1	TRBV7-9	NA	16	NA	TGTGCCAGCAGCTCCGCCCTGGCAGGGCCCCTCACTGAAGCTTTCTTT	CASSSALAGPLTEAFF
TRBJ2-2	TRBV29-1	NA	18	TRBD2	TGCAGCGCCCCCGGGACCTCTAGCGGGGGGGCCAATGACGGGGAGCTGTTTTTT	CSAPGTSSGGANDGELFF
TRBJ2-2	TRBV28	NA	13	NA	TGTGCCAGCAGTGGAGGGGGGACCGGGGAGCTGTTTTTT	CASSGGGTGELFF
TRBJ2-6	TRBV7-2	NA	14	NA	TGTGCCAGCAGCTCCCTTACAGGGGCCAACGTCCTGACTTTC	CASSSLTGANVLTF
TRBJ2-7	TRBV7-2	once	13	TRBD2	TGTGCCAGCAGCTTACGGGGGGCCTACGAGCAGTACTTC	CASSLRGAYEQYF
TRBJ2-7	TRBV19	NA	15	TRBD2	TGTGCCAGTAGCGATGGGCGGGGGGCCTCCTACGAGCAGTACTTC	CASSDGRGASYEQYF
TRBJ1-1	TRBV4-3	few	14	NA	TGCGCCAGCAGCCAAGGCTGGGGGGGGGCGGTTGCTTTCTTT	CASSQGWGGAVAFF
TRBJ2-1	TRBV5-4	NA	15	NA	TGTGCCAGCAGCGCCCCCGTTGGGTGGGACAATGAGCAGTTCTTC	CASSAPVGWDNEQFF
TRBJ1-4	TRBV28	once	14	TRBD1	TGTGCCAGCAGCCCGGGACAGGGTAGGGAAAAACTGTTTTTT	CASSPGQGREKLFF
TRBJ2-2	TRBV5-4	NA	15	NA	TGTGCCAGCAGCTTGGCAGGGGTGAACACCGGGGAGCTGTTTTTT	CASSLAGVNTGELFF
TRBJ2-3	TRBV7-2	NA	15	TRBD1	TGTGCCAGCAGCAATAGACAGGGAAGCACAGATACGCAGTATTTT	CASSNRQGSTDTQYF
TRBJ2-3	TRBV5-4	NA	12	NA	TGTGCCAGCAGCAACTATGCAGATACGCAGTATTTT	CASSNYADTQYF
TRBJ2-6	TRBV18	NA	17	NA	TGTGCCAGCTCACTATCCCCCGTGGGATCTGGGGCCAACGTCCTGACTTTC	CASSLSPVGSGANVLTF
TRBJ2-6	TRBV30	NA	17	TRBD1	TGTGCCTGGAACAGGGACAGGGGGCCTGGTGGGGCCAACGTCCTGACTTTC	CAWNRDRGPGGANVLTF
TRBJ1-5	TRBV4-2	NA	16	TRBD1	TGTGCCAGCAGCCAGGGCGAGGGACAGACCAATCAGCCCCAGCATTTT	CASSQGEGQTNQPQHF